This T cell receptor (beta chain) was recovered during a study of shared clonotypes between healthy human individuals. A CD45RA-negative memory subset and a CD45RA+ naive subset were separated from the CD4+ cells. The V gene's germline CDR1 is SGHRS and CDR2 YFSETQ. Trimming left V 9 bases short and J 2 bases short, with 14 bases between. The CDR3 has 13 amino acids. TCRdb's table, derived via immunoSEQ multiplex PCR, lists solely in-frame clones and lacks some. The sample carries 2 million to 2.5 million clones, just over 90% recorded once. The sample taken for sequencing was naive CD4+ T cells from PBMCs. Stated subset: CD45RA+ positively selected. The chain uses TRBV5-1 and TRBJ2-5, with a tentative D call TRBD2 (6 bases). The origin of this receptor is a man younger than 35 in good health. Some clones in this sample may be carry-over from other donors' samples. In nucleotides, the CDR3 is TGCGCCACCAAACGGGACTCTCAAGAGACCCAGTACTTC. Encoded protein: CATKRDSQETQYF.